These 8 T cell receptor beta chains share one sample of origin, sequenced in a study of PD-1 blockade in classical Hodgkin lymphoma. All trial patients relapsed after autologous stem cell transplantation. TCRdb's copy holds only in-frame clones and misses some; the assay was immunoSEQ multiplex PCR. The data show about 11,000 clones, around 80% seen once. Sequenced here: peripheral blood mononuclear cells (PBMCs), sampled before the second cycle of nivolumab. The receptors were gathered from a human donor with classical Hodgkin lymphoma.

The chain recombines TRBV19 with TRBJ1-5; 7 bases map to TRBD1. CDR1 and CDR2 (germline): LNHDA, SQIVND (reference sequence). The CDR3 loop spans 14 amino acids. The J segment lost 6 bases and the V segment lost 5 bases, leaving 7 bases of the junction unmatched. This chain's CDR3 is CASSFRQGGQPQHF. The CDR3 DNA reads TGTGCCAGTAGTTTCCGACAGGGAGGTCAGCCCCAGCATTTT.

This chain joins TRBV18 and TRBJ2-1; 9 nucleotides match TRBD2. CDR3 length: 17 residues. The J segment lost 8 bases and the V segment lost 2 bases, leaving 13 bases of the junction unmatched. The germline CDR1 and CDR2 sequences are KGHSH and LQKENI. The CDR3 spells CASSPFKLAGRSDEQFF. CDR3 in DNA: TGTGCCAGCTCACCATTCAAGCTAGCGGGAAGGTCCGATGAGCAGTTCTTC.

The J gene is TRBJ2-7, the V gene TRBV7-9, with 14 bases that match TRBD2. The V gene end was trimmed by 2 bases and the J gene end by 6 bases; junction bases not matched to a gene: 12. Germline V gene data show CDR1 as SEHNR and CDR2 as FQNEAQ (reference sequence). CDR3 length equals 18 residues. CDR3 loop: CASSLKTSGLAGVGEQYF. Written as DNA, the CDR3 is TGTGCCAGCAGCTTAAAGACTTCGGGACTAGCGGGAGTAGGCGAGCAGTACTTC. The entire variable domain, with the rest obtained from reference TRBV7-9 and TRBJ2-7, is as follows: DTGVSQNPRHKITKRGQNVTFRCDPISEHNRLYWYRQTLGQGPEFLTYFQNEAQLEKSRLLSDRFSAERPKGSFSTLEIQRTEQGDSAMYLCASSLKTSGLAGVGEQYFGPGTRLTVT.

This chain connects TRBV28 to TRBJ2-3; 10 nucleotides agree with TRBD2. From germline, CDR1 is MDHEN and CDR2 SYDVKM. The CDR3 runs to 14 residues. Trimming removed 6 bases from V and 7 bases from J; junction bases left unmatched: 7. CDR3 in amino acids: CASSRGLAAYTQYF. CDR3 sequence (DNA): TGTGCCAGCAGCCGCGGACTAGCGGCCTATACGCAGTATTTT. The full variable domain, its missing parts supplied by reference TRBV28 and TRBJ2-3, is DVKVTQSSRYLVKRTGEKVFLECVQDMDHENMFWYRQDPGLGLRLIYFSYDVKMKEKGDIPEGYSVSREKKERFSLILESASTNQTSMYLCASSRGLAAYTQYFGPGTRLTVL.

CDR3 region: CASSLPGFNQPQHF. The CDR3 DNA sequence: TGTGCCAGCAGTTTACCAGGGTTCAATCAGCCCCAGCATTTT. The chain has TRBV27 and TRBJ1-5; D perhaps matches TRBD1 (5 bases). CDR3 size: 14 residues. Trimming pared 2 bases from V and 3 bases from J, leaving 8 bases between. Germline lookup yields CDR1 MNHEY and CDR2 SMNVEV (reference sequence).

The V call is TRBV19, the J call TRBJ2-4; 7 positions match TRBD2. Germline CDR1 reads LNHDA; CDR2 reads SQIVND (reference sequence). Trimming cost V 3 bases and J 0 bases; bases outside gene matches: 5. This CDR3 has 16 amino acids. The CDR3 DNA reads TGTGCCAGTAGTATTCGACTAGCACTAGCCAAAAACATTCAGTACTTC. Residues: CASSIRLALAKNIQYF.

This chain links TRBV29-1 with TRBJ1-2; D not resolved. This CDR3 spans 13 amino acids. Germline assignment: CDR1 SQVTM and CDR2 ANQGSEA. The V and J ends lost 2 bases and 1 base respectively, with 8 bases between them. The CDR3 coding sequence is TGCAGCGTTGAAATAGGGAATAACTATGGCTACACCTTC. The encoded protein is CSVEIGNNYGYTF.

The CDR3 spells CASSTGLSYEQYF. CDR3 bases: TGTGCCAGTAGTACGGGATTATCCTACGAGCAGTACTTC. This chain connects TRBV19 to TRBJ2-7, with a tentative D call TRBD2 (5 bases). This CDR3 comprises 13 residues. V was trimmed by 4 bases and J by 1 base, leaving 8 bases between them. Germline CDR1 LNHDA, CDR2 SQIVND (reference sequence).